This TCR beta chain stems from a study of technical replicates of blood from several donors. This CDR3 region has 13 residues. Trimming removed 2 bases at V and 3 bases at J, with 6 bases between. The germline V gene has CDR1 SGHNT and CDR2 YYREEE (reference sequence). The protocol was immunoSEQ multiplex PCR, while the TCRdb copy is restricted to in-frame clones and leaves out a portion. The sample holds tens of thousands of clones, roughly 94% seen once. The sequenced material came from T cells isolated from PBMCs. The receptor was isolated from a human donor in good health. The gene calls are TRBV5-4 and TRBJ2-1; TRBD1 might be the D (5 bases). The CDR3 reads CASSLGHYNEQFF. DNA of the CDR3: TGTGCCAGCAGCTTAGGACACTACAATGAGCAGTTCTTC.